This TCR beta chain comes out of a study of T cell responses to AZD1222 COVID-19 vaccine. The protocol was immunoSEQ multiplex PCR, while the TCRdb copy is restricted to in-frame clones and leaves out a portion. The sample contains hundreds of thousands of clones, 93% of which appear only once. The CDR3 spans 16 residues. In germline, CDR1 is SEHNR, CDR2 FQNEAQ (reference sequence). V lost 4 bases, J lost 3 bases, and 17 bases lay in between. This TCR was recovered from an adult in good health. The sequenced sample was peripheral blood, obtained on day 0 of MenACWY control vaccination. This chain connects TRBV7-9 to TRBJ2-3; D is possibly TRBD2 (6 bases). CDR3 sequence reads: CASSSRAGPRTDTQYF. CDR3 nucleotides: TGTGCCAGCAGCTCGAGGGCGGGGCCGAGGACAGATACGCAGTATTTT. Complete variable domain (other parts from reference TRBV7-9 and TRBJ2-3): DTGVSQNPRHKITKRGQNVTFRCDPISEHNRLYWYRQTLGQGPEFLTYFQNEAQLEKSRLLSDRFSAERPKGSFSTLEIQRTEQGDSAMYLCASSSRAGPRTDTQYFGPGTRLTVL.